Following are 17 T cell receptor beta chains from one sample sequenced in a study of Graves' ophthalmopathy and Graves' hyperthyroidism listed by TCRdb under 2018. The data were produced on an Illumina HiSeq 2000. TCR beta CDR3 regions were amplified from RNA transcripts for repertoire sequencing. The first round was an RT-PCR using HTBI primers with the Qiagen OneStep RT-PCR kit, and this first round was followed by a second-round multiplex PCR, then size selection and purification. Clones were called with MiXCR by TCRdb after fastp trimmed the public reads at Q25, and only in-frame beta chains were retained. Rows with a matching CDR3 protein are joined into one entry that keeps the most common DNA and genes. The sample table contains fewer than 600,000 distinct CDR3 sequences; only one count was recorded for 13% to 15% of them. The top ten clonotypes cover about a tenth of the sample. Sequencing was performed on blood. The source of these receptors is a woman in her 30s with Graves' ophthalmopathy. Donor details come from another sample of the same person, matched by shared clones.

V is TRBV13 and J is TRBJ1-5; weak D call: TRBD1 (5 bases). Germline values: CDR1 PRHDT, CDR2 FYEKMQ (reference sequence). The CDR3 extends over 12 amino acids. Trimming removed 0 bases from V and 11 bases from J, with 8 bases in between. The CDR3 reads CASSLGGGTQHF. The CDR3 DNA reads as TGTGCCAGCAGCTTAGGCGGGGGGACCCAGCATTTT.

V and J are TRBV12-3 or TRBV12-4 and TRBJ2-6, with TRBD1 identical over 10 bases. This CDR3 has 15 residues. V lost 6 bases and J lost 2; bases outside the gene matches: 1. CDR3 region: CASRGTGAGANVLTF. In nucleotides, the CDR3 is TGTGCCAGCAGGGGGACAGGGGCTGGGGCCAACGTCCTGACTTTC.

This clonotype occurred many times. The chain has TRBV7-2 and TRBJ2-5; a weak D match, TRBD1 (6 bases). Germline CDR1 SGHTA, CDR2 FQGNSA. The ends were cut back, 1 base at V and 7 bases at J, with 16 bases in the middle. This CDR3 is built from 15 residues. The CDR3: CASSLEDRPGGTQYF. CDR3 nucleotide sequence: TGTGCCAGCAGCTTAGAGGACAGACCTGGTGGGACCCAGTACTTC.

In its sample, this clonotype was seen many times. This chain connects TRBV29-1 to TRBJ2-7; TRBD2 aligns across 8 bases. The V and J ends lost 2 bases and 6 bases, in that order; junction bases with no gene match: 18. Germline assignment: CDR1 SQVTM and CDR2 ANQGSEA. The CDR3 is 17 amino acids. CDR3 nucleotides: TGCAGCGTTGAATCTGGTAGTTTTCTGGCGGGAGGACGCGAGCAGTACTTC. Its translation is CSVESGSFLAGGREQYF.

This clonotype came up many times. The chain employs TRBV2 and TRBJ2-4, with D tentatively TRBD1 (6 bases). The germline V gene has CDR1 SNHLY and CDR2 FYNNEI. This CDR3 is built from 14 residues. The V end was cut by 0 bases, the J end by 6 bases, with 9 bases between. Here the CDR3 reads CASSEAGAGNIQYF. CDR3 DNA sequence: TGTGCCAGCAGTGAAGCGGGGGCGGGAAACATTCAGTACTTC.

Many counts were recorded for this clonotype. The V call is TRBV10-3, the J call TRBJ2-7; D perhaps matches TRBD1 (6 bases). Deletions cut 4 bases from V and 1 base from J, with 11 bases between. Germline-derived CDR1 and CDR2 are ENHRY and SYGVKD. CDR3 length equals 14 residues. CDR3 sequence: CAISVRDRSYEQYF. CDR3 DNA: TGTGCCATCAGTGTACGTGACAGGTCCTACGAGCAGTACTTC.

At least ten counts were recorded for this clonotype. DNA for the CDR3: TGTGCCAGCAGCGTGGGGACAGGGAGTCGTGGAGAGACCCAGTACTTC. Translation: CASSVGTGSRGETQYF. The V call is TRBV2, the J call TRBJ2-5, with TRBD1 matching 9 bases. CDR1 and CDR2 from the germline V gene are SNHLY and FYNNEI. The CDR3 length is 16 residues. The V segment lost 6 bases and the J segment 4 bases; nucleotides outside the gene matches: 12.

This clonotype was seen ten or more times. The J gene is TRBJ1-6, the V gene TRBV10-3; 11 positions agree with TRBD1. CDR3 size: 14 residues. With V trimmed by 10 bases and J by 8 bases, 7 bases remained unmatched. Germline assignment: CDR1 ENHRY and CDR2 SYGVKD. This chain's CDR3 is CATAPGQGDSPLHF. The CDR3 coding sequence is TGTGCCACCGCACCGGGACAGGGGGATTCACCCCTCCACTTT.

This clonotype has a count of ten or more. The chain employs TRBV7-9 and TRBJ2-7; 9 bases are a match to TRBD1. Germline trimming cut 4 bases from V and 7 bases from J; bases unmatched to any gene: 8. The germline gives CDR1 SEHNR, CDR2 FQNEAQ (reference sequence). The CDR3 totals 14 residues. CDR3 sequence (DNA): TGTGCCAGCAGCTCGGGACAGGGAGATGTAGAGCAGTACTTC. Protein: CASSSGQGDVEQYF.

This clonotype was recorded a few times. CDR3 DNA sequence: TGTGCCTGGAGGCAGGGAGGAGGCACTGAAGCTTTCTTT. It is translated as CAWRQGGGTEAFF. This chain uses TRBV30 with TRBJ1-1; the D gene is possibly TRBD1 (5 bases). CDR1 is GTSNPN, CDR2 SVGIG, per germline (reference sequence). Between the trimmed V and J ends, which lost 3 bases and 4 bases, there was a span of 12 bases. This CDR3 spans 13 amino acids.

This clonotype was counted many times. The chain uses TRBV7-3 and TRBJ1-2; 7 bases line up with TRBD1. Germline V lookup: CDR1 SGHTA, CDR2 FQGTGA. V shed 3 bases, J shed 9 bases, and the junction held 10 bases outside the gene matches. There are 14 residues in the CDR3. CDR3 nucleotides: TGTGCCAGCAGCTTTGACAGGGACGGTGGAAGCTACACCTTC. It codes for CASSFDRDGGSYTF.

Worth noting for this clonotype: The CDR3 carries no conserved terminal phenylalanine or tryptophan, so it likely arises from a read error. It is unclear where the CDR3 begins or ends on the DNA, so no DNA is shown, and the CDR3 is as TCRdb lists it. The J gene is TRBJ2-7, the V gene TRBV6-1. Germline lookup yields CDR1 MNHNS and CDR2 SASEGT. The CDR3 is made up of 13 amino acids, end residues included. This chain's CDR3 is CASSEVVASEQWL.

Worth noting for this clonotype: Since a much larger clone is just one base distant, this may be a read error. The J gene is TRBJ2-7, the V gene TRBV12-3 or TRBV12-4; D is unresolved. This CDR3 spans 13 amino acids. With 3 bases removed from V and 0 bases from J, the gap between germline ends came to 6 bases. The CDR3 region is CASSFKCSYEQYF. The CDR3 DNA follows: TGTGCCAGCAGTTTTAAGTGCTCCTACGAGCAGTACTTC.

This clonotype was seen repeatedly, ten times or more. The CDR3 sequence: CASSHRQSYEQYF. In DNA form, the CDR3 reads TGTGCCAGCAGTCACCGACAGTCCTACGAGCAGTACTTC. The V gene is TRBV27, the J gene TRBJ2-7; TRBD1 is a possible D gene (5 bases). The CDR3 runs 13 residues. CDR1 is MNHEY, CDR2 SMNVEV, per germline (reference sequence). Between the trimmed V and J ends, which lost 5 bases and 1 base, there was a span of 9 bases.

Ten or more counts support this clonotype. The DNA for the CDR3 is TGTGCCAGCAGTCCAAACCCCGGACAGGGGGGCTACGAGCAGTACTTC. It is translated as CASSPNPGQGGYEQYF. The chain has TRBV6-1 and TRBJ2-7; 10 positions agree with TRBD1. V dropped 5 bases and J dropped 3; count of bases not matched to a gene: 10. The CDR3 has 16 amino acids. In germline, CDR1 is MNHNS, CDR2 SASEGT.

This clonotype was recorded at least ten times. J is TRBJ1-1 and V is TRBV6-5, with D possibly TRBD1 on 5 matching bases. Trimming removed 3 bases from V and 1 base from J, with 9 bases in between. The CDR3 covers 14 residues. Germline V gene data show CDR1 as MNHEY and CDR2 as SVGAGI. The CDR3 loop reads CASSYLGENTEAFF. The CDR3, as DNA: TGTGCCAGCAGTTATCTGGGGGAGAACACTGAAGCTTTCTTT.

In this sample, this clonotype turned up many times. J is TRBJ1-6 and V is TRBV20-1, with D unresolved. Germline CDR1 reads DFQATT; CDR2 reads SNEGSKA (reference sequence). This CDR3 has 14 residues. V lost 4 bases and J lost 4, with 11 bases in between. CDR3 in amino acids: CSAKDGSYNSPLHF. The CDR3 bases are TGCAGTGCTAAGGACGGTTCTTATAATTCACCCCTCCACTTT.